This T cell receptor beta chain was sequenced in a study of regulatory T cells in long-lasting Graves disease. Time point reported: newly diagnosed GD, antithyroid drugs for less than 3 months. Extracted RNA from PBMCs served as the source of the TCR library. The CDR3 covers 15 residues. Trimming removed 8 bases from V and 5 bases from J, with 21 bases in between. Germline lookup yields CDR1 MNHEY and CDR2 SMNVEV (reference sequence). For TCR beta, libraries came from iRepertoire HTBI primers and Arm-PCR of CDR3 regions. TCRdb used MiXCR to reprocess the multiplex PCR reads, holding one entry per CDR3 protein. The sample yields 250,000 to 400,000 distinct CDR3 sequences, 15% to 20% seen once. This clonotype has ten or more counts.

The J gene is TRBJ1-1, the V gene TRBV27; unclear D gene. The sample here was peripheral blood mononuclear cells (PBMCs), taken at new diagnosis, from a patient treated with antithyroid drugs. This receptor was identified in a female donor with Graves disease. The CDR3 region is CASRETYGGRTEAFF. CDR3 coding DNA: TGTGCCAGCCGGGAAACCTATGGAGGTAGAACTGAAGCTTTCTTT.